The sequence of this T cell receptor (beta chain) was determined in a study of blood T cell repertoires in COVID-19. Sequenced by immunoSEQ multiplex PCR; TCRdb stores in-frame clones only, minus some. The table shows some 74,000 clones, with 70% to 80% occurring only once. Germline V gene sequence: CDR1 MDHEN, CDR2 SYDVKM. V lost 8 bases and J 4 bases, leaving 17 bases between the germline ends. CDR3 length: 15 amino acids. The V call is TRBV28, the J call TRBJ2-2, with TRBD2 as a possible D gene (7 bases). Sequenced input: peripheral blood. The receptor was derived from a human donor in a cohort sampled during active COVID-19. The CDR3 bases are TGTGCCAGCCGGAGGGGGGGCCCGAGCACCGGGGAGCTGTTTTTT. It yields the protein CASRRGGPSTGELFF. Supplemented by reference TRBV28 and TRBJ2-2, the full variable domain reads DVKVTQSSRYLVKRTGEKVFLECVQDMDHENMFWYRQDPGLGLRLIYFSYDVKMKEKGDIPEGYSVSREKKERFSLILESASTNQTSMYLCASRRGGPSTGELFFGEGSRLTVL.